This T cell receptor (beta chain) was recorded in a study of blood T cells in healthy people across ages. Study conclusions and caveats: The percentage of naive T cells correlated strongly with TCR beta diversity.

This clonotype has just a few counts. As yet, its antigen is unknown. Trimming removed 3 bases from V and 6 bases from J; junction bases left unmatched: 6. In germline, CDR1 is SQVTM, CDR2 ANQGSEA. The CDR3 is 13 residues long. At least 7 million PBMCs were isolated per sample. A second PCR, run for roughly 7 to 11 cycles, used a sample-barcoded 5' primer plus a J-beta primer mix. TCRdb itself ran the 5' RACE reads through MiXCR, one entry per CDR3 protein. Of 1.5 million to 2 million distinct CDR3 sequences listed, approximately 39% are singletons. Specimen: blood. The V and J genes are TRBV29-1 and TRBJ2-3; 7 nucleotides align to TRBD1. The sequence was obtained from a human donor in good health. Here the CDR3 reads CSVDSRGMDTQYF. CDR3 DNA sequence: TGCAGCGTTGACTCCAGGGGGATGGATACGCAGTATTTT.